At least ten counts were recorded for the clone carrying this TCR beta chain. Germline values: CDR1 DFQATT, CDR2 SNEGSKA (reference sequence). This CDR3 has 16 residues. Trimming took off 0 bases at V and 1 base at J, with 15 bases between the two ends. TCRdb recomputed calls from the reads with MiXCR, one row per CDR3 protein. The sample has some 300,000 distinct CDR3 sequences; 9.6% are singletons. This specimen belongs to a study of T cell repertoires in cytomegalovirus infection. This chain joins TRBV20-1 and TRBJ1-1; D remains unclear. Sequencing input: PBMCs. The receptor was isolated from a human donor in good health (CMV status not recorded). Some clones in this sample may be carry-over from other donors' samples. This CDR3 is CSAREYGVSPNTEAFF. Here the CDR3 DNA reads TGCAGTGCTAGAGAATATGGGGTGTCCCCGAACACTGAAGCTTTCTTT.